The 20 T cell receptor beta chains listed next were all sequenced from one sample in a study of PD-L1 blockade in urothelial cancer. Time point here: pretreatment peripheral blood. Method: immunoSEQ multiplex PCR; TCRdb's copy keeps in-frame clones and lacks some. This table has 60,000 or so clones, over 75% appearing once. Source: PBMCs, taken around atezolizumab (anti-PD-L1) treatment. Every receptor here comes from a man in his sixties or seventies with urothelial cancer.

The rearrangement joins TRBV7-9 to TRBJ1-2; TRBD1 might be the D (6 bases). In germline, CDR1 is SEHNR, CDR2 FQNEAQ (reference sequence). Trimming stripped 5 bases from V and 4 bases from J, with 17 bases between. The CDR3 is 15 residues long. The CDR3 loop is CASSPGQTNPYGYTF. The CDR3 DNA reads TGTGCCAGCAGCCCCGGACAGACAAATCCCTATGGCTACACCTTC.

The V call is TRBV19, the J call TRBJ2-1, with 8 bases lining up with TRBD2. Germline V gene lookup returns CDR1 LNHDA and CDR2 SQIVND (reference sequence). With 9 bases clipped from V and 5 bases from J, the junction kept 12 bases outside the gene matches. The CDR3 is made up of 15 amino acids. The CDR3 nucleotides read TGTGCCAGAGGGGGATCGGCGGGAGGTCACAATGAGCAGTTCTTC. The encoded protein is CARGGSAGGHNEQFF.

The genes are TRBV11-2 and TRBJ2-1; TRBD1 agrees at 11 bases. V shed 5 bases, J shed 2 bases, and the junction held 8 bases outside the gene matches. Germline assignment: CDR1 SGHAT and CDR2 FQNNGV. CDR3 length: 17 residues. The CDR3 spells CASSLGGQGATYNEQFF. CDR3 DNA: TGTGCCAGCAGCCTAGGAGGACAGGGGGCCACCTACAATGAGCAGTTCTTC.

The rearrangement joins TRBV10-2 to TRBJ2-1; 11 bases match TRBD2. Germline CDR1 is WSHSY and CDR2 is SAAADI. The CDR3 sequence is 15 residues long. Trimming removed 5 bases from V and 6 bases from J; junction bases left unmatched: 6. CDR3 in DNA: TGCGCCAGCAGTCAAGGGACTAGCGGCGTCAATGAGCAGTTCTTC. Its protein product is CASSQGTSGVNEQFF.

The V call is TRBV10-3, the J call TRBJ2-1, with D possibly being TRBD2 (5 bases). The CDR3 runs 15 residues. V was shortened by 3 bases and J by 4 bases, with 13 bases between the two germline ends. CDR1 and CDR2 (germline): ENHRY, SYGVKD. The CDR3 DNA reads as TGTGCCATCAGTGATGAGGGTGGGCGGTACAATGAGCAGTTCTTC. Its protein is CAISDEGGRYNEQFF.

V and J are TRBV5-8 and TRBJ2-1; possible D gene TRBD2, 5 bases. The germline V gene has CDR1 SGHTS and CDR2 YDEGEE. V lost 5 bases to trimming and J lost 4 bases, with 10 bases between them. The CDR3 covers 13 residues. CDR3 sequence: CASRAGGYNEQFF. For the CDR3, the DNA is TGTGCCAGCAGAGCCGGCGGGTACAATGAGCAGTTCTTC.

The rearrangement uses TRBV10-2 and TRBJ2-5; possible D gene TRBD2, 6 bases. Germline CDR1 reads WSHSY; CDR2 reads SAAADI. The V end lost 0 bases, the J end lost 4 bases, and 6 bases lay between the germline ends. This CDR3 spans 13 amino acids. The CDR3 spells CASSESGRETQYF. The CDR3 DNA is TGCGCCAGCAGTGAGTCCGGGAGAGAGACCCAGTACTTC.

V usage is TRBV6-6 and J usage is TRBJ2-4; perhaps TRBD1 as D (7 bases). CDR3 length: 16 amino acids. Trimming pared 3 bases from V and 8 bases from J, leaving 20 bases between. Germline V gives CDR1 MNHNY, CDR2 SVGAGI (reference sequence). CDR3 loop: CASSYRPLDREDIQYF. In nucleotides, the CDR3 is TGTGCCAGCAGTTATCGTCCACTCGACAGGGAGGACATTCAGTACTTC.

The chain uses TRBV11-2 and TRBJ2-1, with a tentative D call TRBD1 (6 bases). From germline, CDR1 is SGHAT and CDR2 FQNNGV. This CDR3 comprises 16 residues. V was clipped by 1 base and J by 2 bases, with 12 bases between them. DNA for the CDR3: TGTGCCAGCAGCTTAGCTCAAGGGGGAGCCTACAATGAGCAGTTCTTC. It yields the protein CASSLAQGGAYNEQFF.

This clone was seen more than once but under ten times. The chain links TRBV4-2 to TRBJ1-2; no clear D gene. Germline V lookup: CDR1 LGHNA, CDR2 YNFKEQ. The V end was cut by 0 bases, the J end by 8 bases, with 10 bases between. The CDR3 spans 13 residues. The CDR3 spells CASSQETAGGYTF. CDR3 in DNA: TGTGCCAGCAGCCAAGAAACGGCAGGCGGCTACACCTTC.

J is TRBJ2-5 and V is TRBV7-9, with D possibly TRBD2 on 6 matching bases. There are 17 residues in the CDR3. Germline V gives CDR1 SEHNR, CDR2 FQNEAQ (reference sequence). V lost 5 bases to trimming and J lost 2 bases, with 21 bases between them. CDR3 DNA: TGTGCCAGCAGCCTCTTGGAGGGCTACTGGGGGCAAGAGACCCAGTACTTC. This gives the protein CASSLLEGYWGQETQYF.

V is TRBV19 and J is TRBJ2-1, with 9 bases lining up with TRBD1. The CDR3 runs 15 residues. Germline lookup yields CDR1 LNHDA and CDR2 SQIVND (reference sequence). The trim removed 5 bases at V and 4 bases at J, leaving 6 bases unmatched. CDR3 coding DNA: TGTGCCAGTAGTGCCGTGGGACAGGGTTACAATGAGCAGTTCTTC. Amino acids: CASSAVGQGYNEQFF.

The CDR3 reads CASSLTGFYNEQFF. CDR3 nucleotides: TGTGCCAGCAGCTTAACCGGGTTCTACAATGAGCAGTTCTTC. The J gene is TRBJ2-1, the V gene TRBV7-3; the D is unclear. V lost 0 bases, J lost 3 bases, and 6 bases lay in between. Per germline, CDR1 SGHTA and CDR2 FQGTGA. The CDR3 has 14 amino acids.

The chain employs TRBV5-1 and TRBJ2-1, with a possible D match to TRBD1 (5 bases). The CDR3 length is 15 residues. The germline CDR1 and CDR2 sequences are SGHRS and YFSETQ. V was cut by 0 bases and J by 7 bases, with 14 bases left in between. The CDR3 sequence is CASSLVSGSWNEQFF. CDR3 sequence (DNA): TGCGCCAGCAGCTTGGTTTCAGGGTCGTGGAATGAGCAGTTCTTC.

The chain has TRBV7-9 and TRBJ1-1; no firm D call. The CDR3 sequence is 13 residues long. Looked up from germline, CDR1 is SEHNR and CDR2 is FQNEAQ (reference sequence). Trimming removed 1 base at V and 7 bases at J, with 10 bases between. DNA of the CDR3: TGTGCCAGCAGCTTAGGGGCAAAACGTGAAGCTTTCTTT. Translated, it gives CASSLGAKREAFF.

CDR3 protein: CASSRQGGRDTDTQYF. CDR3 nucleotide sequence: TGCGCCAGCAGCCGACAGGGGGGCAGGGACACAGATACGCAGTATTTT. The chain recombines TRBV5-1 with TRBJ2-3; 9 bases align to TRBD1. Germline values: CDR1 SGHRS, CDR2 YFSETQ. V gave up 4 bases and J gave up 2 bases; unmatched junction bases: 8. This CDR3 contains 16 residues.

The J gene is TRBJ2-7, the V gene TRBV28; 10 nucleotides line up with TRBD2. CDR1 MDHEN and CDR2 SYDVKM come from the germline V gene. The J segment lost 7 bases and the V segment lost 3 bases, leaving 6 bases of the junction unmatched. The CDR3 is 14 residues long. The CDR3 loop reads CASSFASGSGEQYF. The CDR3 DNA reads as TGTGCCAGCAGTTTCGCTAGCGGGAGTGGTGAGCAGTACTTC.

The chain recombines TRBV18 with TRBJ2-7, with 11 bases aligning to TRBD2. This CDR3 is built from 14 residues. Unmatched junction bases numbered 2, after V lost 3 bases and J lost 4 bases. CDR1 KGHSH and CDR2 LQKENI come from the germline V gene. The CDR3 DNA sequence: TGTGCCAGCTCACCGCCTAGCGGGAGGTACGAGCAGTACTTC. It yields the protein CASSPPSGRYEQYF.

The chain uses TRBV10-2 and TRBJ2-5, with 7 positions matching TRBD2. CDR1 and CDR2 (germline): WSHSY, SAAADI. This CDR3 contains 13 residues. V lost 7 bases and J lost 5; bases outside the gene matches: 7. The CDR3 sequence is CASKISGTETQYF. The CDR3 DNA reads as TGCGCCAGCAAGATAAGCGGGACTGAGACCCAGTACTTC.

As to this clone: The junction differs from germline at one of its ends, possibly a read error. This rearrangement joins TRBV7-7 to TRBJ1-5; the D gene is possibly TRBD1 (6 bases). Germline CDR1 reads SSHAT; CDR2 reads FNYEAQ (reference sequence). The CDR3 spans 18 residues. The CDR3 protein is CASSPKPGPLRGNQPQHF. In DNA, the CDR3 is TGTGCTAGCAGCCCGAAGCCGGGCCCCCTTAGGGGGAATCAGCCCCAGCATTTT.